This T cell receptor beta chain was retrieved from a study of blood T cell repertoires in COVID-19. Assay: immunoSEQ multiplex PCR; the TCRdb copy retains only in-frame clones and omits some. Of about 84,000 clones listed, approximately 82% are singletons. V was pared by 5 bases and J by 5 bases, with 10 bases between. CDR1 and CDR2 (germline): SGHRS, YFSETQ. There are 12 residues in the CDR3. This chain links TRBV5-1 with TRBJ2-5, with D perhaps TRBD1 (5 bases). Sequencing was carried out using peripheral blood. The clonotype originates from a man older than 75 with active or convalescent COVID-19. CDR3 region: CASSAGKETQYF. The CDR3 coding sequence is TGCGCCAGCAGTGCAGGGAAGGAGACCCAGTACTTC.